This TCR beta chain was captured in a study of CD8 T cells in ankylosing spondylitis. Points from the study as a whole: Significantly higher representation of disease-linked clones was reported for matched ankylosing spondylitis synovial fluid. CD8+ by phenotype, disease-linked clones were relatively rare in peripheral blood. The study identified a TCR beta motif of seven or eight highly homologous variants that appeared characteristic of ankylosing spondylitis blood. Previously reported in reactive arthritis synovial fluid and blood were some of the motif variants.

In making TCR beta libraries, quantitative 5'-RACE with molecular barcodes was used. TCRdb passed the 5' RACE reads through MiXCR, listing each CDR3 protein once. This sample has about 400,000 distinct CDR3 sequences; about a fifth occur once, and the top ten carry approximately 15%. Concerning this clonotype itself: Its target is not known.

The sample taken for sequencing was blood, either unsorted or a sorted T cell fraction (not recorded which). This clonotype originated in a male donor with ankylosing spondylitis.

The DNA for the CDR3 is TGTGCCTGGAAAGGGGGGGCCCACAATGAGCAGTTCTTC. It specifies CAWKGGAHNEQFF. This rearrangement joins TRBV30 to TRBJ2-1, with D possibly TRBD2 on 7 matching bases. Germline CDR1 is GTSNPN and CDR2 is SVGIG (reference sequence). The CDR3 is 13 amino acids. V was cut by 4 bases and J by 5 bases, with 12 bases left in between.